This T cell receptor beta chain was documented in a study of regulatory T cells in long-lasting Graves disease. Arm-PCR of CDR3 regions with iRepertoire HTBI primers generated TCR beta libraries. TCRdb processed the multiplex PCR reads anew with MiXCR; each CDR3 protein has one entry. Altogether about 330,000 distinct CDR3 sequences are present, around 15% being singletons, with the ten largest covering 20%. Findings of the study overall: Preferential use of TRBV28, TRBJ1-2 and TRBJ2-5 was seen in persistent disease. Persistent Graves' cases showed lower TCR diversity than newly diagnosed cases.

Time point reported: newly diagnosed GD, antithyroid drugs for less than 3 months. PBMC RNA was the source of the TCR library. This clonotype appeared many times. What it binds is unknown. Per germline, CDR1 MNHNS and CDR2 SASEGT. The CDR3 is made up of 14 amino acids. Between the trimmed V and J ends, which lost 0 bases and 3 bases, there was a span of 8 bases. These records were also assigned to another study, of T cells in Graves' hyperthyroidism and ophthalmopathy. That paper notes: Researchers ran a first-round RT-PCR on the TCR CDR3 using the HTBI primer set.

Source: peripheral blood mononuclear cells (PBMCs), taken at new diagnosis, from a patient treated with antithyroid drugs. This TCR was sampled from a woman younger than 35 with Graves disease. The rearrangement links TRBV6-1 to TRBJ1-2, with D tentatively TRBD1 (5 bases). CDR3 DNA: TGTGCCAGCAGTGAAGCGGGGCCAGACTATGGCTACACCTTC. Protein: CASSEAGPDYGYTF.